Listed below are T cell receptor beta chains from one sample, sequenced in a study of CD8 T cells in ankylosing spondylitis. TCRdb called the 5' RACE reads again in MiXCR, with one record for every CDR3 protein. The sample has approximately 100,000 distinct CDR3 sequences, 8% to 10% seen once. Material: blood, either unsorted or a sorted T cell fraction (not recorded which). Every receptor here comes from a male donor with ankylosing spondylitis or in good health (not recorded which). Both conserved end residues are part of each CDR3. A D gene is named only where the DNA matches it firmly.

J gene: TRBJ1-1
D gene: .
V gene: TRBV2
CDR3 protein: CASSEARGAKAFF

J gene: TRBJ2-5
D gene: .
V gene: TRBV2
CDR3 protein: CASSGGGQETQYF

J gene: TRBJ2-2
D gene: TRBD1
V gene: TRBV15
CDR3 protein: CATSLLGQANTGELFF

J gene: TRBJ1-2
D gene: .
V gene: TRBV3-1
CDR3 protein: CASSQGTGTLDVYGYTF

J gene: TRBJ1-4
D gene: TRBD1
V gene: TRBV2
CDR3 protein: CAIQGRTGGGRNEKLFF

J gene: TRBJ2-1
D gene: .
V gene: TRBV6-1
CDR3 protein: CASSVRPGILLRNEQFF

J gene: TRBJ1-2
D gene: .
V gene: TRBV7-8
CDR3 protein: CATLRGAGVKDGYTF

J gene: TRBJ1-4
D gene: .
V gene: TRBV30
CDR3 protein: CAWNNGGRILFF

J gene: TRBJ1-5
D gene: .
V gene: TRBV18
CDR3 protein: CASSPGGVSNQPQHF

J gene: TRBJ1-6
D gene: TRBD1
V gene: TRBV7-2
CDR3 protein: CASSRIRDSRSPLHF

J gene: TRBJ2-5
D gene: TRBD1
V gene: TRBV12-5
CDR3 protein: CASGTWTGFQETQYF

J gene: TRBJ1-5
D gene: .
V gene: TRBV6-2/TRBV6-3
CDR3 protein: CASSYAWVGYSNQPQHF